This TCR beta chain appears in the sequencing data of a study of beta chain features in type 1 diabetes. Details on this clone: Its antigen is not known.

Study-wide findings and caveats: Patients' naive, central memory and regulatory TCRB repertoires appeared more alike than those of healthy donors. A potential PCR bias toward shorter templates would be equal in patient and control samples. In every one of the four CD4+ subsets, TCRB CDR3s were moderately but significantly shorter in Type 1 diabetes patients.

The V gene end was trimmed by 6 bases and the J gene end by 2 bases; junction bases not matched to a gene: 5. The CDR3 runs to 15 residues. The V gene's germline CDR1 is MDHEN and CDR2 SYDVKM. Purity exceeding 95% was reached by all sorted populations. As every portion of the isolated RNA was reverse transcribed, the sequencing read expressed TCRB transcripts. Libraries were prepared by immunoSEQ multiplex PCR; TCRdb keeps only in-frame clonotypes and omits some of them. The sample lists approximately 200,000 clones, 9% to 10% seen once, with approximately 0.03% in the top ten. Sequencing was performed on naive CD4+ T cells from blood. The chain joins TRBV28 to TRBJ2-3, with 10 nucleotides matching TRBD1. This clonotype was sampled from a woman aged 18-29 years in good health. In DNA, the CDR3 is TGTGCCAGCAGAAAGGACAGGGGGATCACAGATACGCAGTATTTT. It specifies CASRKDRGITDTQYF. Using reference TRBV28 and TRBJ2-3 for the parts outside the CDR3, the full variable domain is DVKVTQSSRYLVKRTGEKVFLECVQDMDHENMFWYRQDPGLGLRLIYFSYDVKMKEKGDIPEGYSVSREKKERFSLILESASTNQTSMYLCASRKDRGITDTQYFGPGTRLTVL.